The rows below give T cell receptor beta chains drawn from one sample of a study of OX40 agonist ivuxolimab in advanced cancers. TCRdb keeps only in-frame clones here, not all; method: immunoSEQ multiplex PCR. The table records approximately 71,000 clones, roughly 94% of them present only once. The material was CD4+ or CD8+ T cells sorted from blood, obtained in a trial of the OX40 agonist ivuxolimab. The source of these receptors is an adult with an advanced solid tumor such as melanoma, head and neck, liver or kidney cancer. CDR3s include the opening cysteine and the closing phenylalanine or tryptophan. A D gene is named only where the DNA matches it firmly. Part of the rows lack a size; the others show once, few, many or a class for expanded clones.

j_gene	v_gene	abundance	d_gene	CDR3nt	CDR3aa
TRBJ2-7	TRBV11-2	NA	NA	TGTGCCAGCAGCTTAGGAACCCCCCGACAGTCCCCTAGCTACGAGCAGTACTTC	CASSLGTPRQSPSYEQYF
TRBJ2-7	TRBV10-1	NA	NA	TGCGCCAGCAGTGAGTCCCGAGGATTACAGTACTTC	CASSESRGLQYF
TRBJ1-1	TRBV5-1	NA	NA	TGCGCCAGCAGCTTGGGCGGGGGGAACACTGAAGCTTTCTTT	CASSLGGGNTEAFF
TRBJ2-7	TRBV6-1	NA	TRBD2	TGTGCCAGCAGTGAGGGACTAGCGGGGAGCTCCTACGAGCAGTACTTC	CASSEGLAGSSYEQYF
TRBJ2-1	TRBV7-6	once	NA	TGTGCCAGCAGCTTAGCTCTCCGGGCCCTTTCCTACAATGAGCAGTTCTTC	CASSLALRALSYNEQFF
TRBJ2-7	TRBV28	NA	TRBD1	TGTGCCAGCAGTGCCCCCGGACAGGGGGCGTACGAGCAGTACTTC	CASSAPGQGAYEQYF
TRBJ2-1	TRBV4-3	NA	TRBD2	TGCGCCAGCAGCCCCACCCCCGGCGGGAGGTCCTCCTACAATGAGCAGTTCTTC	CASSPTPGGRSSYNEQFF
TRBJ2-1	TRBV19	NA	NA	TGTGCCAGTAGCCAGGCTATCCCAGCTGAGCAGTTCTTC	CASSQAIPAEQFF
TRBJ1-5	TRBV4-1	NA	NA	TGCGCCAGCAGCCGGGAAGGGGGGGGAAATCAGCCCCAGCATTTT	CASSREGGGNQPQHF
TRBJ2-1	TRBV5-4	NA	NA	TGTGCCAGCAGCCCGGACTTGAGCTCCTACAATGAGCAGTTCTTC	CASSPDLSSYNEQFF